Presented here are 18 T cell receptor beta chains from one specimen sequenced in a study of T-cell reconstitution after alpha-beta-depleted transplantation in children. As it was prepared, the TCRbeta library received unique molecular identifiers. TCRdb itself ran the PCR reads through MiXCR, one entry per CDR3 protein. The sample lists roughly 500,000 distinct CDR3 sequences; around a third were seen once. Sample: PBMCs from the stem cell graft donor, taken from the stem cell graft. These receptors all stem from a human donor who donated a stem cell graft to a child with aplastic anemia.

The chain couples TRBV11-3 to TRBJ2-5; 8 nucleotides agree with TRBD1. CDR1 and CDR2 from the germline V gene are SGHNT and YENEEA. V shed 3 bases, J shed 5 bases, and the junction held 5 bases outside the gene matches. The CDR3 loop spans 14 amino acids. CDR3 sequence (DNA): TGTGCCAGCAGCTTCGCAGGGGGCAGCGAGACCCAGTACTTC. Translation: CASSFAGGSETQYF.

Written as DNA, the CDR3 is TGTGCCAGCTCACTTGACAGGGGCGGACAAGAGACCCAGTACTTC. It translates to CASSLDRGGQETQYF. V and J are TRBV18 and TRBJ2-5, with 8 bases fitting TRBD1. Germline V lookup: CDR1 KGHSH, CDR2 LQKENI. Trimming at V came to 4 bases and at J to 2 bases, leaving 6 bases not matched to a gene. This CDR3 has 15 residues.

This clonotype has a handful of counts. The V call is TRBV6-2 or TRBV6-3, the J call TRBJ2-7, with 8 bases identical to TRBD2. Per the germline V gene, CDR1 is MNHEY and CDR2 is SVGEGT. The CDR3 spans 13 residues. J was trimmed by 6 bases and V by 6 bases; bases with no gene match: 7. The CDR3 spells CASRSGLGSEQYV. The CDR3 DNA reads TGTGCCAGCAGATCGGGACTAGGTTCCGAGCAGTACGTC.

V usage is TRBV6-5 and J usage is TRBJ1-2; no reliable D call. Germline V lookup: CDR1 MNHEY, CDR2 SVGAGI. This CDR3 has 15 residues. Trimming removed 0 bases from V and 6 bases from J, with 14 bases in between. The chain's CDR3 is CASSYSRREINGYTF. The CDR3 DNA reads TGTGCCAGCAGTTACTCGAGAAGGGAGATAAATGGCTACACCTTC.

V is TRBV5-6 and J is TRBJ1-1, with 9 bases fitting TRBD1. The CDR3 length is 15 residues. Germline V lookup: CDR1 SGHDT, CDR2 YYEEEE. After removal of 4 bases from V and 5 bases from J, the junction contained 9 bases not matched to a gene. The DNA for the CDR3 is TGTGCCAGCAGCCCCCGGGACAGGGCTTCAACTGAAGCTTTCTTT. It yields the protein CASSPRDRASTEAFF.

Here the CDR3 reads CASSQVRASTDTQYF. CDR3 DNA sequence: TGTGCCAGCAGCCAAGTACGGGCTAGCACAGATACGCAGTATTTT. The chain uses TRBV4-2 and TRBJ2-3; D gene uncertain. The germline CDR1 and CDR2 sequences are LGHNA and YNFKEQ. The CDR3 is 15 residues long. Between the trimmed V and J ends, which lost 1 base and 0 bases, there was a span of 8 bases.

This chain connects TRBV19 to TRBJ2-1; D might be TRBD2 (6 bases). CDR3 size: 15 residues. Between the trimmed V and J ends, which lost 2 bases and 6 bases, there was a span of 14 bases. Germline CDR1 is LNHDA and CDR2 is SQIVND (reference sequence). CDR3 DNA: TGTGCCAGTAGTATACGGAGGGAGTCAGGCAATGAGCAGTTCTTC. It specifies CASSIRRESGNEQFF. Combining the CDR3 with reference TRBV19 and TRBJ2-1 gives the whole variable domain DGGITQSPKYLFRKEGQNVTLSCEQNLNHDAMYWYRQDPGQGLRLIYYSQIVNDFQKGDIAEGYSVSREKKESFPLTVTSAQKNPTAFYLCASSIRRESGNEQFFGPGTRLTVL.

This clonotype appeared a few times. The chain carries TRBV28 and TRBJ2-1, with a tentative D call TRBD2 (7 bases). Germline V gene data show CDR1 as MDHEN and CDR2 as SYDVKM. The CDR3 is 15 residues long. V was clipped by 11 bases and J by 0 bases, with 17 bases between them. The CDR3 region has the DNA TGTGCCGCCGGAGAGGGAGGGGGCTCCTACAATGAGCAGTTCTTC. Translated: CAAGEGGGSYNEQFF.

This clonotype came up a few times. The chain employs TRBV15 and TRBJ2-7; 9 bases match TRBD1. CDR3 length equals 15 residues. V trimming: 0 bases; J trimming: 6 bases; junction bases outside the gene matches: 6. Germline V gene data show CDR1 as LNHNV and CDR2 as YYDKDF (reference sequence). The CDR3 region is CATSRDRGQGSEQYF. The CDR3, as DNA: TGTGCCACCAGCAGAGATAGAGGACAGGGGAGCGAGCAGTACTTC.

There are a few counts of this clonotype. The gene calls are TRBV24-1 and TRBJ1-5; D might be TRBD1 (6 bases). Trimming cost V 6 bases and J 3 bases, with 8 bases left between them. Germline CDR1 reads KGHDR; CDR2 reads SFDVKD. The CDR3 is 13 residues long. The CDR3 coding sequence is TGTGCCACCAGTACAGGGCTCAATCAGCCCCAGCATTTT. Its translation is CATSTGLNQPQHF.

This clonotype has more than one count but fewer than ten. The rearrangement uses TRBV12-3 or TRBV12-4 and TRBJ1-2, with a tentative D call TRBD1 (6 bases). This CDR3 contains 11 residues. The V gene lost 5 bases and the J gene lost 8 bases, with 9 bases spanning the gap. CDR3 region: CASSDRFGYTF. The CDR3 DNA reads as TGTGCCAGCAGTGACAGGTTCGGCTACACCTTC.

The CDR3 nucleotides read TGCAGCGTAGCGGACAGGGCGGGCAATCAGCCCCAGCATTTT. This translates into CSVADRAGNQPQHF. The chain couples TRBV29-1 to TRBJ1-5; 8 bases align to TRBD1. The V segment lost 6 bases and the J segment 2 bases; nucleotides outside the gene matches: 6. The CDR3 has 14 residues. Germline V gene lookup returns CDR1 SQVTM and CDR2 ANQGSEA.

The CDR3 DNA is TGTGCCAGCAGCCAATACACACGAGCGGAAAACGATGAGCAGTTCTTC. Amino acid sequence: CASSQYTRAENDEQFF. The chain uses TRBV4-2 and TRBJ2-1; the D gene is possibly TRBD2 (5 bases). V was shortened by 2 bases and J by 8 bases, with 19 bases between the two germline ends. Germline V gives CDR1 LGHNA, CDR2 YNFKEQ. The CDR3 loop spans 16 amino acids.

V and J are TRBV5-1 and TRBJ1-2; no clear D gene. Germline values: CDR1 SGHRS, CDR2 YFSETQ. Trimming removed 5 bases from V and 4 bases from J, with 18 bases in between. This CDR3 is 15 amino acids long. For the CDR3, the DNA is TGCGCCAGCAGGAACCCGGGCCCTAGGACCTATGGCTACACCTTC. The encoded protein is CASRNPGPRTYGYTF.

The V gene is TRBV20-1, the J gene TRBJ2-1; D tentatively reads TRBD1 or TRBD2 (5 bases each). The CDR3 is 16 residues long. V was trimmed by 0 bases and J by 2 bases, leaving 14 bases between them. Germline loops: CDR1 DFQATT, CDR2 SNEGSKA (reference sequence). CDR3 coding DNA: TGCAGTGCTAGAGACCTGGCGCAGGGAGCCTACAATGAGCAGTTCTTC. Its translation is CSARDLAQGAYNEQFF.

V is TRBV6-1 and J is TRBJ2-7, with 9 positions matching TRBD2. The V gene end was trimmed by 7 bases and the J gene end by 5 bases; junction bases not matched to a gene: 12. Looked up from germline, CDR1 is MNHNS and CDR2 is SASEGT. The CDR3 is 15 amino acids. CDR3 region: CASMMAREGRNEQYV. The DNA for the CDR3 is TGTGCCAGCATGATGGCGCGGGAGGGCCGTAACGAGCAGTACGTC.

This chain joins TRBV7-2 and TRBJ2-1, with D uncertain. The V gene's germline CDR1 is SGHTA and CDR2 FQGNSA. The CDR3 totals 14 residues. The V and J ends lost 2 bases and 6 bases respectively, with 11 bases between them. This CDR3 reads CASSLLAGPNEQFF. CDR3 sequence (DNA): TGTGCCAGCAGCTTACTTGCTGGGCCCAATGAGCAGTTCTTC.

The sample holds a few counts of this clonotype. This sequence joins TRBV19 and TRBJ1-1; D unclear. The V gene's germline CDR1 is LNHDA and CDR2 SQIVND (reference sequence). The CDR3 has 13 amino acids. Trimming cost V 4 bases and J 7 bases, with 13 bases left between them. CDR3 DNA sequence: TGTGCCAGTAGTACTGTTCCTCCGGGTGAAGCTTTCTTT. Protein product: CASSTVPPGEAFF.